This TCR beta chain was recovered during a study of T-cell reconstitution after alpha-beta-depleted transplantation in children. Points from the study as a whole: Surviving recipient T cells and thymic progenitors produced the high day-60 TCRbeta diversity seen in some patients. At the one-year point after transplant, T-cell counts and TCRbeta diversity were found to come mostly from T cells that had been newly produced.

Preparation of the TCRbeta library involved a method that used unique molecular identifiers. TCRdb reprocessed the PCR reads via MiXCR and lists one record per CDR3 protein. This sample yields over 45,000 distinct CDR3 sequences, of which approximately 46% are seen a single time; about 98% belongs to the top ten. As to this clonotype: Its antigen is not identified.

This TCR was recovered from a male patient aged 10 to 17 who had a stem cell transplant for acute lymphoblastic leukemia, so the T cells may come from the graft donor. Specimen: PBMCs, mostly from graft donor cells, collected 360 days after TCRalphabeta/CD19-depleted stem cell transplant.

The CDR3 sequence is CASSGVGVNGYTF. The CDR3 coding sequence is TGTGCCAGCAGCGGGGTAGGAGTGAATGGCTACACCTTC. The chain employs TRBV11-2 and TRBJ1-2, with no clear D. The V end lost 5 bases, the J end lost 6 bases, and 13 bases lay between the germline ends. The CDR3 has 13 amino acids. Germline CDR1 SGHAT, CDR2 FQNNGV.